Each of the 26 T cell receptor beta chains below was sequenced from the same sample in a study of metastatic and nonmetastatic thyroid tumors. TCRdb called clones again from the PCR reads with MiXCR. The profile shows 20,000 to 25,000 clones, roughly 20% of them singletons. Thyroid surgery was performed in patients who had received no treatment beforehand. Sequencing input: blood. The receptors stem from a female donor with papillary thyroid cancer or a benign thyroid nodule (not recorded which). Some clones in this sample may be carry-over from other donors' samples.

The J gene is TRBJ1-4, the V gene TRBV20-1, with D possibly being TRBD1 (6 bases). CDR3 length: 16 amino acids. Per germline, CDR1 DFQATT and CDR2 SNEGSKA (reference sequence). Between the trimmed V and J ends, which lost 5 bases and 2 bases, there was a span of 18 bases. The DNA of the CDR3 is TGCAGTGCTCGATCCAGGCCGGGGGCTACTAATGAAAAACTGTTTTTT. Its translation is CSARSRPGATNEKLFF.

With regard to this clone: A junction end diverges from the germline sequence, so it may reflect a read error. V is TRBV7-2 and J is TRBJ1-5; D is perhaps TRBD1 (6 bases). CDR3 size: 16 residues. The V gene's germline CDR1 is SGHTA and CDR2 FQGNSA. In DNA, the CDR3 is TGTGCCAGCAGCTTAGCTACAGGCGGGGACAATCAGCCACAGCATTTT. It codes for CASSLATGGDNQPQHF.

This clone showed up many times. V usage is TRBV6-1 and J usage is TRBJ2-1, with 10 bases fitting TRBD2. V gave up 6 bases and J gave up 6 bases; unmatched junction bases: 8. This CDR3 is 15 amino acids long. Germline assignment: CDR1 MNHNS and CDR2 SASEGT. CDR3 DNA: TGTGCCAGCAGCGCAGCGGGAGGGCCGGGCAATGAGCAGTTCTTC. It specifies CASSAAGGPGNEQFF.

This chain connects TRBV9 to TRBJ1-6; D not certain. This CDR3 is built from 16 residues. Germline CDR1 and CDR2: SGDLS and YYNGEE. V was cut by 0 bases and J by 0 bases, with 7 bases left in between. Here the CDR3 reads CASSVGSSSYNSPLHF. The DNA of the CDR3 is TGTGCCAGCAGCGTAGGGAGCAGCTCCTATAATTCACCCCTCCACTTT.

This clone was counted at least ten times. V is TRBV20-1 and J is TRBJ2-1; the D gene is possibly TRBD2 (6 bases). V was clipped by 3 bases and J by 9 bases, with 21 bases between them. The CDR3 has 15 amino acids. CDR1 and CDR2 from the germline V gene are DFQATT and SNEGSKA (reference sequence). The CDR3 region has the DNA TGCAGTGCTAGCGGACGTAGCGGTACAACCCCTGAGCAGTTCTTC. Translating gives CSASGRSGTTPEQFF.

The V gene is TRBV20-1, the J gene TRBJ1-2, with 10 bases identical to TRBD1. This CDR3 has 16 residues. The germline V gene encodes CDR1 DFQATT and CDR2 SNEGSKA (reference sequence). The V gene end was trimmed by 0 bases and the J gene end by 4 bases; junction bases not matched to a gene: 8. The CDR3 reads CSARDLFRDRGYGYTF. CDR3 in DNA: TGCAGTGCTAGAGACCTATTCCGGGACAGGGGCTATGGCTACACCTTC.

In this sample, this clone turned up a few times. V gene TRBV28 combines with J gene TRBJ2-3, with 10 bases identical to TRBD1. CDR1 MDHEN and CDR2 SYDVKM come from the germline V gene. The ends lost 3 bases at V and 3 bases at J; junction bases unmatched: 9. This CDR3 spans 17 amino acids. Here the CDR3 DNA reads TGTGCCAGCAGTTTCCCTCCGGGACAGGGGTTAACAGATACGCAGTATTTT. This gives the protein CASSFPPGQGLTDTQYF. The variable domain in full, completed from reference TRBV28 and TRBJ2-3, reads DVKVTQSSRYLVKRTGEKVFLECVQDMDHENMFWYRQDPGLGLRLIYFSYDVKMKEKGDIPEGYSVSREKKERFSLILESASTNQTSMYLCASSFPPGQGLTDTQYFGPGTRLTVL.

The rearrangement uses TRBV30 and TRBJ1-2; 8 nucleotides match TRBD1. CDR3 size: 12 residues. The J segment lost 1 base and the V segment lost 7 bases, leaving 2 bases of the junction unmatched. Germline V gene sequence: CDR1 GTSNPN, CDR2 SVGIG (reference sequence). The CDR3 coding sequence is TGTGCCTCCACAGGGGGTAACTATGGCTACACCTTC. It codes for CASTGGNYGYTF.

The chain combines TRBV2 with TRBJ2-1; D not resolved. This CDR3 is built from 15 residues. V lost 3 bases and J lost 3, with 12 bases in between. The germline CDR1 and CDR2 sequences are SNHLY and FYNNEI. CDR3 protein: CASSDLGVIYNEQFF. CDR3 coding DNA: TGTGCCAGCAGTGATCTGGGTGTGATCTACAATGAGCAGTTCTTC.

This rearrangement joins TRBV28 to TRBJ2-5, with TRBD1 as a possible D gene (6 bases). The CDR3 length is 13 residues. Trimming left V 6 bases short and J 4 bases short, with 12 bases between. CDR1 MDHEN and CDR2 SYDVKM come from the germline V gene. For the CDR3, the DNA is TGTGCCAGCAGAGTAGGGGGAGTAGAGACCCAGTACTTC. The encoded protein is CASRVGGVETQYF.

This clone has ten or more counts. J is TRBJ1-1 and V is TRBV28, with D possibly TRBD1 on 5 matching bases. V dropped 6 bases and J dropped 7 bases, with 21 bases sitting between them. CDR1 is MDHEN and CDR2 is SYDVKM in the germline V gene. The CDR3 has 15 amino acids. The CDR3 region has the DNA TGTGCCAGCAGGTATGCTCTTGGGGGTCCGGGTGAAGCTTTCTTT. Its protein is CASRYALGGPGEAFF.

The chain couples TRBV6-1 to TRBJ1-1; D is unresolved. From germline, CDR1 is MNHNS and CDR2 SASEGT. Trimming took off 6 bases at V and 1 base at J, with 9 bases between the two ends. CDR3 length: 13 amino acids. CDR3 residues: CASSYGGNTEAFF. Written as DNA, the CDR3 is TGTGCCAGCAGCTATGGCGGGAACACTGAAGCTTTCTTT.

This clone has ten or more counts. The J gene is TRBJ1-1, the V gene TRBV2, with D uncertain. CDR3 size: 17 residues. V lost 0 bases and J lost 3, with 17 bases in between. CDR1 and CDR2 (germline): SNHLY, FYNNEI. The CDR3 loop is CASSEALLGPEDTEAFF. DNA for the CDR3: TGTGCCAGCAGTGAAGCGCTTCTGGGCCCTGAGGACACTGAAGCTTTCTTT. Full variable domain (rest looked up from reference TRBV2 and TRBJ1-1): EPEVTQTPSHQVTQMGQEVILRCVPISNHLYFYWYRQILGQKVEFLVSFYNNEISEKSEIFDDQFSVERPDGSNFTLKIRSTKLEDSAMYFCASSEALLGPEDTEAFFGQGTRLTVV.

This clone has ten or more counts. A junction boundary mismatches the germline segment, possibly from a read error. The chain recombines TRBV20-1 with TRBJ2-1; D is unclear. This CDR3 is built from 8 residues. Germline V CDR1 and CDR2: DFQATT, SNEGSKA (reference sequence). CDR3 amino acids: CSARKGLF. The CDR3 DNA follows: TGCAGTGCTAGAAAGGGCCTCTTC.

This clone appeared many times. Different DNA sequences within this sample yield the same CDR3. The chain couples TRBV4-2 to TRBJ2-2; TRBD1 aligns across 7 bases. The CDR3 runs 17 residues. Trimming removed 4 bases from V and 4 bases from J; junction bases left unmatched: 12. Per germline, CDR1 LGHNA and CDR2 YNFKEQ. CDR3 coding DNA: TGTGCCAGCAGCCCTCCGCTGACAGGGTTGGGCACCGGGGAGCTGTTTTTT. Translation: CASSPPLTGLGTGELFF.

This clone was picked up many times. The genes are TRBV7-2 and TRBJ1-2; 8 positions match TRBD1. This CDR3 has 14 residues. The junction had 10 bases not matched to a gene; V was cut back by 5 bases and J by 8 bases. The germline V gene encodes CDR1 SGHTA and CDR2 FQGNSA. The CDR3 is CASSPGQGLEGYTF. CDR3 DNA: TGTGCCAGCAGCCCAGGACAGGGATTAGAAGGCTACACCTTC.

This clone occurred many times. This chain joins TRBV20-1 and TRBJ2-3; 11 positions match TRBD2. V lost 1 base and J lost 2; bases outside the gene matches: 5. This CDR3 has 16 amino acids. Looked up from germline, CDR1 is DFQATT and CDR2 is SNEGSKA (reference sequence). The CDR3 sequence is CSARALAGGNTDTQYF. In DNA form, the CDR3 reads TGCAGTGCTAGAGCCCTAGCGGGGGGCAACACAGATACGCAGTATTTT.

This clone was seen repeatedly, ten times or more. The V call is TRBV9, the J call TRBJ2-2; D is perhaps TRBD1 (5 bases). The V end lost 0 bases, the J end lost 7 bases, and 10 bases lay between the germline ends. The V gene's germline CDR1 is SGDLS and CDR2 YYNGEE. CDR3 length: 14 amino acids. CDR3 loop: CASSVEGPYGELFF. In DNA, the CDR3 is TGTGCCAGCAGCGTAGAGGGGCCCTACGGGGAGCTGTTTTTT.

A single count supports this clone. The junction differs from germline at one of its ends, possibly a read error. V and J are TRBV20-1 and TRBJ2-2; 7 bases line up with TRBD2. CDR3 size: 15 residues. Germline V lookup: CDR1 DFQATT, CDR2 SNEGSKA (reference sequence). CDR3: CSASDGRTSTGELFF. DNA of the CDR3: TGCAGTGCTAGTGACGGGAGGACGAGCACCGGTGAGCTGTTTTTT.

This clone is deemed medium-sized. The CDR3 region is CASSEWGITGELFF. DNA of the CDR3: TGTGCCAGCAGTGAGTGGGGTATTACCGGGGAGCTGTTTTTT. The genes are TRBV25-1 and TRBJ2-2; no clear D gene. The V end lost 3 bases, the J end lost 5 bases, and 10 bases lay between the germline ends. The CDR3 consists of 14 residues. CDR1 is MGHDK and CDR2 is SYGVNS in the germline V gene.

This clone was counted at least ten times. The CDR3 here is CSFRTGGYEQYF. The CDR3 nucleotides are TGCAGCTTTCGGACAGGGGGCTACGAGCAGTACTTC. The chain combines TRBV29-1 with TRBJ2-7; 10 positions agree with TRBD1. The junction had 4 bases not matched to a gene; V was cut back by 8 bases and J by 3 bases. CDR3 length equals 12 residues. CDR1 is SQVTM, CDR2 ANQGSEA, per germline.

At least ten counts were recorded for this clone. The genes are TRBV5-1 and TRBJ2-7; 9 bases match TRBD2. CDR1 and CDR2 (germline): SGHRS, YFSETQ. Unmatched junction bases numbered 2, after V lost 2 bases and J lost 2 bases. The CDR3 has 14 amino acids. CDR3 residues: CASSLAGGTYEQYF. The CDR3, as DNA: TGCGCCAGCAGCTTAGCGGGAGGAACCTACGAGCAGTACTTC.

The rearrangement links TRBV7-6 to TRBJ1-5, with 10 bases identical to TRBD1. The CDR3 runs to 16 residues. V lost 0 bases to trimming and J lost 4 bases; unmatched junction nucleotides: 3. Germline CDR1 SGHVS, CDR2 FNYEAQ. In nucleotides, the CDR3 is TGTGCCAGCAGCTTAGCCCCGGGACAGGGGAATCAGCCCCAGCATTTT. Amino acid sequence: CASSLAPGQGNQPQHF. Together with reference TRBV7-6 and TRBJ1-5, the CDR3 gives the full variable domain: GAGVSQSPRYKVTKRGQDVALRCDPISGHVSLYWYRQALGQGPEFLTYFNYEAQQDKSGLPNDRFSAERPEGSISTLTIQRTEQRDSAMYRCASSLAPGQGNQPQHFGDGTRLSIL.

At least ten counts were recorded for this clone. This may come from a read error, since a much larger clone is one base off. Other DNA sequences in the same sample also yield this CDR3. The chain links TRBV24-1 to TRBJ2-6; 8 bases match TRBD2. This CDR3 contains 18 residues. The V gene end was trimmed by 1 base and the J gene end by 4 bases; junction bases not matched to a gene: 8. Germline assignment: CDR1 KGHDR and CDR2 SFDVKD. The CDR3 DNA reads as TGTGCCACCAGTGATTTCACCAGCGGGAGCTCCGGGGCCAACGTCCTGACTTTC. Translating it yields CATSDFTSGSSGANVLTF.

This clone was counted many times. The gene calls are TRBV4-3 and TRBJ1-1; weak D call: TRBD1 (6 bases). The CDR3 is 12 residues long. V shed 4 bases and J shed 8 bases, with 11 bases lying between them. CDR1 is LGHNA and CDR2 is YSLEER in the germline V gene. CDR3 region: CASSLRGTEAFF. CDR3 DNA: TGCGCCAGCAGCCTTAGAGGGACAGAAGCTTTCTTT.

This clone was recorded many times. Other DNA sequences in the sample encode the same CDR3. This chain joins TRBV3-1 and TRBJ2-3; maybe TRBD2 (5 bases). Looked up from germline, CDR1 is LGHDT and CDR2 is YNNKEL (reference sequence). The CDR3 runs to 13 residues. Trimming stripped 1 base from V and 3 bases from J, with 5 bases between. The CDR3 nucleotides read TGTGCCAGCAGCCAAGGGGAGACAGATACGCAGTATTTT. It is translated as CASSQGETDTQYF.